This T cell receptor beta chain was obtained from a study of T cell responses to AZD1222 COVID-19 vaccine. Study results and caveats: Regions left unmutated in variants are reportedly the target of nearly half of spike-specific TCRs.

Trimming stripped 4 bases from V and 8 bases from J, with 15 bases between. Germline CDR1 SEHNR, CDR2 FQNEAQ (reference sequence). The CDR3 extends over 14 amino acids. Note on this clone: Antigen specificity is unknown.

Using immunoSEQ multiplex PCR, the repertoire was profiled, and TCRdb retains in-frame clones only, with some absent. The table shows about 59,000 clones, with 85% to 90% occurring only once. The sample consisted of peripheral blood, taken 28 days after the second AZD1222 dose. The V call is TRBV7-9, the J call TRBJ2-1; D not certain. This receptor was obtained from an adult who received the AZD1222 COVID-19 vaccine. The CDR3, as DNA: TGTGCCAGCAGCTCAAAGGGTTTTCTTGATGAGCAGTTCTTC. Amino acids: CASSSKGFLDEQFF. The complete variable domain, with remaining parts taken from reference TRBV7-9 and TRBJ2-1, reads DTGVSQNPRHKITKRGQNVTFRCDPISEHNRLYWYRQTLGQGPEFLTYFQNEAQLEKSRLLSDRFSAERPKGSFSTLEIQRTEQGDSAMYLCASSSKGFLDEQFFGPGTRLTVL.